The following is a TCR delta chain sequence with its context. This could be a read error, since a much larger clone is one nucleotide away. Different DNA sequences within this sample yield the same CDR3. In germline, CDR1 is GEAIGNYY, CDR2 EKD. The CDR3 runs to 20 residues. TCRdb repeated clone calling on the RT-PCR reads with CATT. The profile shows thousands of delta-chain clones, 25% to 30% of them singletons. These data belong to a study of gamma-delta T cells after stem cell transplantation. This receptor was identified in a human donor. It is not recorded whose cells these are; they may come from a transplant donor. Sequencing was carried out using gamma-delta T cells. The chain recombines TRDV2 with TRDJ1, with 13 bases aligning to TRDD3. The CDR3 region has the DNA TGTGCCTGTGCCTGGCCCTACTGGGGGATACGAGGCTGGTACACCGATAAGCTCATCTTT. Its protein is CACAWPYWGIRGWYTDKLIF.